The rows below give T cell receptor beta chains drawn from one sample of a study of cytomegalovirus exposure and HLA in healthy donors. The method was immunoSEQ multiplex PCR; TCRdb's version includes in-frame clones alone and lacks a portion of them. The sample carries 130,000 or so clones, over 75% recorded once. The material sequenced was PBMCs. These TCRs come from a man in his forties in good health and CMV-seronegative. Both conserved end residues are part of each CDR3. The D gene is left open where the match is weak. A clone size is listed for some rows: how often the clone was seen (once, few, many), or a class if it is expanded.

TRBD1	TRBJ2-1	-	TRBV29-1	CSVEAVIGQGLSYEQFF	TGCAGCGTTGAAGCTGTTATTGGACAGGGGTTATCGTATGAGCAGTTCTTC
TRBD2	TRBJ2-2	-	TRBV7-9	CASGGGLAGGRWTGELFF	TGTGCCAGTGGCGGCGGACTAGCGGGAGGGCGGTGGACCGGGGAGCTGTTTTTT
-	TRBJ2-5	-	TRBV2	CASKPGEKETQYF	TGTGCCAGCAAACCGGGGGAAAAAGAGACCCAGTACTTC
-	TRBJ2-7	-	TRBV5-6	CASSLTDGYEQYF	TGTGCCAGCAGCCTCACAGATGGGTACGAGCAGTACTTC
TRBD1	TRBJ1-4	-	TRBV30	CAWSVLGGREKLFF	TGTGCCTGGAGTGTATTAGGGGGCAGGGAAAAACTGTTTTTT
TRBD1	TRBJ1-1	-	TRBV27	CASSLETGGLNTEAFF	TGTGCCAGCAGTCTCGAGACAGGGGGCCTGAACACTGAAGCTTTCTTT
TRBD1	TRBJ2-4	-	TRBV2	CASTDRGDIQYF	TGTGCCAGCACGGACAGGGGGGACATTCAGTACTTC
TRBD2	TRBJ2-7	once	TRBV6-1	CASSVLSYGSGVIYEQYF	TGTGCCAGCAGTGTCCTCTCTTATGGTAGCGGGGTGATCTACGAGCAGTACTTC
TRBD2	TRBJ2-7	-	TRBV27	CASSRSGSSYEQYF	TGTGCCAGCAGCCGTAGCGGGAGTTCTTACGAGCAGTACTTC
-	TRBJ2-3	once	TRBV5-1	CASSLHRFTDTQYF	TGCGCCAGCAGCTTGCATCGGTTCACAGATACGCAGTATTTT
-	TRBJ2-7	-	TRBV5-1	CASRTEGTFEQYF	TGCGCCAGCCGGACGGAAGGGACATTCGAGCAGTACTTC
-	TRBJ1-4	few	TRBV6-6	CASSYSTGLTNEKLFF	TGTGCCAGCAGTTACTCTACAGGGTTGACTAATGAAAAACTGTTTTTT
TRBD1	TRBJ2-7	-	TRBV9	CASSEGQNSYEQYF	TGTGCCAGCAGCGAGGGACAGAACTCCTACGAGCAGTACTTC
TRBD1	TRBJ2-7	-	TRBV2	CASNRGRYDEQYF	TGTGCCAGCAACAGGGGGAGGTACGACGAGCAGTACTTC
-	TRBJ2-2	-	TRBV7-6	CASSLVQPGELFF	TGTGCCAGCAGCTTAGTACAACCCGGGGAGCTGTTTTTT
-	TRBJ1-5	-	TRBV28	CASSLRGVYQPQHF	TGTGCCAGCAGTTTAAGGGGCGTCTATCAGCCCCAGCATTTT
-	TRBJ2-5	-	TRBV19	CASRAKQGRETQYF	TGTGCCAGTAGGGCCAAACAGGGACGGGAGACCCAGTACTTC
TRBD1	TRBJ1-1	-	TRBV19	CASLTGGWTEAFF	TGTGCCAGTCTCACAGGGGGCTGGACTGAAGCTTTCTTT
TRBD1	TRBJ2-1	-	TRBV5-4	CASSLGGGRVNEQFF	TGTGCCAGCAGCCTAGGGGGCGGAAGAGTGAATGAGCAGTTCTTC
TRBD2	TRBJ2-1	-	TRBV5-1	CASSPLTSGSDNEQFF	TGCGCCAGCAGCCCCCTGACTAGCGGGAGTGATAATGAGCAGTTCTTC
TRBD1	TRBJ2-7	-	TRBV14	CASSHRTGGFYEQYF	TGTGCCAGCAGCCATAGGACAGGGGGCTTCTACGAGCAGTACTTC
TRBD1	TRBJ1-4	-	TRBV6-6	CASRLTGETNEKLFF	TGTGCCAGCAGGCTAACAGGGGAAACTAATGAAAAACTGTTTTTT
-	TRBJ2-1	-	TRBV6-5	CASTRRAPYNEQFF	TGTGCCAGCACCCGCAGGGCACCATACAATGAGCAGTTCTTC
-	TRBJ2-3	-	TRBV7-2	CASSLVSVRSASTDTQYF	TGTGCCAGCAGCTTAGTTTCGGTGAGGTCCGCTAGCACAGATACGCAGTATTTT
-	TRBJ1-6	-	TRBV4-1	CASSQVQGRRDSPLHF	TGCGCCAGCAGCCAAGTTCAGGGGAGACGAGATTCACCCCTCCACTTT